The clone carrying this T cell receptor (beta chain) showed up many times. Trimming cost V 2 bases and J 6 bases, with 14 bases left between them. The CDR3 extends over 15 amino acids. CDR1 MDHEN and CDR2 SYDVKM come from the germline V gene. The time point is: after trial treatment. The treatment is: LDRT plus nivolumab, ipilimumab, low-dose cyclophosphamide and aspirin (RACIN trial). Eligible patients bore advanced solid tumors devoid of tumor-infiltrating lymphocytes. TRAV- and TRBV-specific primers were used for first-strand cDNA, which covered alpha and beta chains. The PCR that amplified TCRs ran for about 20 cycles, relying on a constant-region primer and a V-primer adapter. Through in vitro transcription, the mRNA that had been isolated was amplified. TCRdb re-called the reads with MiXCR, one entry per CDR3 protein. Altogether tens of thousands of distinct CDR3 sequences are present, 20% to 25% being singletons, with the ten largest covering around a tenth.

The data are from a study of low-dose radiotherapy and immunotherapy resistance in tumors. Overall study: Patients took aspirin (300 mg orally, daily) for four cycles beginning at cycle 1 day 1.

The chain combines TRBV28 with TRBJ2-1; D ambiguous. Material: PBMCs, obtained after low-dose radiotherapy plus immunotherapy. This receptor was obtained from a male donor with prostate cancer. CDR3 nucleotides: TGTGCCAGCAGTTTAGTTGACGCATCGAGCAATGAGCAGTTCTTC. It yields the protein CASSLVDASSNEQFF.